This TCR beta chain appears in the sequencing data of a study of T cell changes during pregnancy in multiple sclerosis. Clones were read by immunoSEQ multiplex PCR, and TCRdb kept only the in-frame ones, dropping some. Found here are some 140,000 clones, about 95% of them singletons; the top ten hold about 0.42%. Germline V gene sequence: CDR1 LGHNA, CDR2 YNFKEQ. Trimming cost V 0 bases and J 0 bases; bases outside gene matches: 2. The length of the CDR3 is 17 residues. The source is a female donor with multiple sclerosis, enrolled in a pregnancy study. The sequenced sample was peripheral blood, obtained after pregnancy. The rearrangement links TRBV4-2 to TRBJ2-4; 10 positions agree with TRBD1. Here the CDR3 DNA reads TGTGCCAGCAGCCAAGAGGGGACAGGGGTAGCCAAAAACATTCAGTACTTC. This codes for CASSQEGTGVAKNIQYF.